This T cell receptor beta chain appears in the sequencing data of a study of shared clonotypes between healthy human individuals. The CDR3 covers 12 residues. The V and J ends lost 4 bases and 6 bases respectively, with 8 bases between them. Germline assignment: CDR1 SGHRS and CDR2 YFSETQ. The protocol was immunoSEQ multiplex PCR, while the TCRdb copy is restricted to in-frame clones and leaves out a portion. The sample carries over 2 million clones, 85% to 95% recorded once. This clone came up a few times. The sequencing sample was made of naive CD4+ T cells from PBMCs. Subset reported: CD45RA+ positively selected. The chain has TRBV5-1 and TRBJ2-1; D call uncertain. The TCR originated in a man younger than 35 in good health. Some clones in this sample may be carry-over from other donors' samples. The CDR3 coding sequence is TGCGCCAGCAGCAAGAGGTCCAATGAGCAGTTCTTC. Translated: CASSKRSNEQFF.